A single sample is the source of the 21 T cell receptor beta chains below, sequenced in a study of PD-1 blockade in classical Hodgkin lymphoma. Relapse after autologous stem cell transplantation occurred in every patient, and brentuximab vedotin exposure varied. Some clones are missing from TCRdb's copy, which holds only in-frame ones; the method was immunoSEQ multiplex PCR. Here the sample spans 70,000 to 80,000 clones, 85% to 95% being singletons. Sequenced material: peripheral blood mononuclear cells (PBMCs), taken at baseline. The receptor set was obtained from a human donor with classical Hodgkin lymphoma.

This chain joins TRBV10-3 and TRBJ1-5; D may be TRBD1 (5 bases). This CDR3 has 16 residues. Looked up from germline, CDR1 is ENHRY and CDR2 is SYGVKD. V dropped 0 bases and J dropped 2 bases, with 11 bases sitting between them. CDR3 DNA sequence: TGTGCCATCAGTGAGTCTGGAGGGGCAGGCAATCAGCCCCAGCATTTT. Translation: CAISESGGAGNQPQHF.

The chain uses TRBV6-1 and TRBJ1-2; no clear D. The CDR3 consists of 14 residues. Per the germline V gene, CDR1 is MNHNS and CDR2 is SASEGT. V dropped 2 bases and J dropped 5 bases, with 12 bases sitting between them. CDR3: CASSESDNGYGYTF. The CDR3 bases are TGTGCCAGCAGTGAAAGCGACAATGGGTATGGCTACACCTTC.

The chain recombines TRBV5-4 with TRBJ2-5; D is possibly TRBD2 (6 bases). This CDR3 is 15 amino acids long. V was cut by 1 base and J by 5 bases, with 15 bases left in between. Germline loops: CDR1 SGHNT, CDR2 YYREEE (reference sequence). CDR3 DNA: TGTGCCAGCAGCTTGCCCCGGGACGGGAGTGAGACCCAGTACTTC. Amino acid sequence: CASSLPRDGSETQYF.

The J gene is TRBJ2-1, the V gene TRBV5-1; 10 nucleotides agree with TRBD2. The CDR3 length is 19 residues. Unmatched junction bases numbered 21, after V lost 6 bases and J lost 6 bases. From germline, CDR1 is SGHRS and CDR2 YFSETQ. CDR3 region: CASTNEGLAGDGGLNEQFF. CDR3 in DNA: TGCGCCAGCACTAACGAAGGGCTAGCGGGAGACGGGGGCCTCAATGAGCAGTTCTTC.

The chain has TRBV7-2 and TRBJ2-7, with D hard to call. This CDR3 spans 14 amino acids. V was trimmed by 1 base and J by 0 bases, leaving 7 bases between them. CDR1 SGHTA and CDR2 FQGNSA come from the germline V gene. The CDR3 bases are TGTGCCAGCAGCTTAGGGGCCATCTCCTACGAGCAGTACTTC. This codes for CASSLGAISYEQYF.

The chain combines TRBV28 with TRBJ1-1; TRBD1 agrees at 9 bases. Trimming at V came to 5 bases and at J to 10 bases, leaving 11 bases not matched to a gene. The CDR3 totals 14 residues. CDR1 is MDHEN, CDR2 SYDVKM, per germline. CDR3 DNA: TGTGCCAGCAGTCCGATCACGGGACAGGGTCGAGCTTTCTTT. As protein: CASSPITGQGRAFF.

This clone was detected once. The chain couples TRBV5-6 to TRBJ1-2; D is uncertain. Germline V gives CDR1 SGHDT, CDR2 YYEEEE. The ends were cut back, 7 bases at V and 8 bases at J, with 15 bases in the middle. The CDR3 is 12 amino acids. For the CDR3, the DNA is TGTGCCAGCTTCCAGAATCGGGCCGGCTACACCTTC. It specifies CASFQNRAGYTF.

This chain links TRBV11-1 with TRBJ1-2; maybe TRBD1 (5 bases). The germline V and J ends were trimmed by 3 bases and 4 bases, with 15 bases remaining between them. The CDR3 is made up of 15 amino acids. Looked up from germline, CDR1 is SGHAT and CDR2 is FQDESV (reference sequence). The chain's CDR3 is CASSLTQGYAYGYTF. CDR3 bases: TGTGCCAGCAGCTTGACCCAGGGTTACGCCTATGGCTACACCTTC.

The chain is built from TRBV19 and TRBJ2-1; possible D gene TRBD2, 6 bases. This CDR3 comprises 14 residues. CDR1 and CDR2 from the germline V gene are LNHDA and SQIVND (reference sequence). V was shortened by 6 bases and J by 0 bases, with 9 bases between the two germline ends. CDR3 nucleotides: TGTGCCAGTAGCGTCGGGAGCTCCTACAATGAGCAGTTCTTC. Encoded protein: CASSVGSSYNEQFF.

The CDR3 bases are TGCGCCAGCAGCTTGGCGGGGACTAGCGGGGGCTATGAGCAGTTCTTC. Its translation: CASSLAGTSGGYEQFF. The chain couples TRBV5-1 to TRBJ2-1; 14 nucleotides align to TRBD2. The CDR3 runs 16 residues. V was clipped by 0 bases and J by 8 bases; unmatched bases: 4. Germline-derived CDR1 and CDR2 are SGHRS and YFSETQ.

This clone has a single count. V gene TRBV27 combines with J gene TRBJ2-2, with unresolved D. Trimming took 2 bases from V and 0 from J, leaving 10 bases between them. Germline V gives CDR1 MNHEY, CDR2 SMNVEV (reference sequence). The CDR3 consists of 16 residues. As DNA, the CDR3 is TGTGCCAGCAGTTTAGTTCAGCGACCGAACACCGGGGAGCTGTTTTTT. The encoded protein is CASSLVQRPNTGELFF.

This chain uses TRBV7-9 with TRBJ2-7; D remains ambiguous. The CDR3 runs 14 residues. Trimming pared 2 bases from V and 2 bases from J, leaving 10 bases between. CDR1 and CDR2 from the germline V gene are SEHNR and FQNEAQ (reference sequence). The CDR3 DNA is TGTGCCAGCAGCTTACCCGGATTTCCCTACGAGCAGTACTTC. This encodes CASSLPGFPYEQYF.

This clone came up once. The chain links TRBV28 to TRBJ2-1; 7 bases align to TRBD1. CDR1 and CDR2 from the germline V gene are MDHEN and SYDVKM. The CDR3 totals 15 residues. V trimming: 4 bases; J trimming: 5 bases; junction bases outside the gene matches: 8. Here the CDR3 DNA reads TGTGCCAGCAGTTATACAGGGGCTCTAAACAATGAGCAGTTCTTC. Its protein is CASSYTGALNNEQFF.

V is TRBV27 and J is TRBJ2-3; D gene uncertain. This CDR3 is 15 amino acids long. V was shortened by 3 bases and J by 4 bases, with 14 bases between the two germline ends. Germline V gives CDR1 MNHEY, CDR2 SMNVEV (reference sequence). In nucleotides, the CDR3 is TGTGCCAGCAGTTTTCGACCCCCAGGCTCAGATACGCAGTATTTT. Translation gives CASSFRPPGSDTQYF.

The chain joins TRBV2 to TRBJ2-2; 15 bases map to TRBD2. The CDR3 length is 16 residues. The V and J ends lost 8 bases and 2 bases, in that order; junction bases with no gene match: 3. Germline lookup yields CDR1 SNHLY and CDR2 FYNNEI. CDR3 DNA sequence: TGTGCCAGCGGGGGACTAGCGGGAGGAAACACCGGGGAGCTGTTTTTT. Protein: CASGGLAGGNTGELFF. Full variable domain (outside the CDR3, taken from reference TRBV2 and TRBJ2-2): EPEVTQTPSHQVTQMGQEVILRCVPISNHLYFYWYRQILGQKVEFLVSFYNNEISEKSEIFDDQFSVERPDGSNFTLKIRSTKLEDSAMYFCASGGLAGGNTGELFFGEGSRLTVL.

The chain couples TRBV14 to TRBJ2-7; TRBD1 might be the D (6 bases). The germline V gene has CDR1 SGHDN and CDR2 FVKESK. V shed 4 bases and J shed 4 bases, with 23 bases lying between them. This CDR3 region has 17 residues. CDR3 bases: TGTGCCAGCAGCCCCCGACCGTGGGGGCCTGCTCTATACGAGCAGTACTTC. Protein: CASSPRPWGPALYEQYF.

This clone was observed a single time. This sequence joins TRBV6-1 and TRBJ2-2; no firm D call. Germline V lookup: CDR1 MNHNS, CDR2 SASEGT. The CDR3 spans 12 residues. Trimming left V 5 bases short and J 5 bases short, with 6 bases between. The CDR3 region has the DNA TGTGCCAGCAGTTGGGGTACCGGGGAGCTGTTTTTT. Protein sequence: CASSWGTGELFF.

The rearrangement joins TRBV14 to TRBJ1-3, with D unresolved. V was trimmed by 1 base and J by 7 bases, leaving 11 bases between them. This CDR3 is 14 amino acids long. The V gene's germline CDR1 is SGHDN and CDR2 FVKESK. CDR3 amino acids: CASSQVGGLNTIYF. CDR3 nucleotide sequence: TGTGCCAGCAGCCAAGTGGGAGGGTTGAACACCATATATTTT.

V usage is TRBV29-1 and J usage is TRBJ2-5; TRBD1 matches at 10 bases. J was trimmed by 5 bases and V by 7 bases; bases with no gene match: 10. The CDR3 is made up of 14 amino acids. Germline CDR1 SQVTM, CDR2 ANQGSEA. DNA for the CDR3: TGCAGCGGGACCGAGACAGGGGGCTCTGAGACCCAGTACTTC. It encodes CSGTETGGSETQYF.

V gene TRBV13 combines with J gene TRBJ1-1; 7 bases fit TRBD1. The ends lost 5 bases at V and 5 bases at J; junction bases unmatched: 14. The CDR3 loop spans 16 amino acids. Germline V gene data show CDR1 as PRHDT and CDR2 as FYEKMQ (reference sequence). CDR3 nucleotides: TGTGCCAGCAGCCCCAGGTTAGCTGGGACAGCGACTGAAGCTTTCTTT. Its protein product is CASSPRLAGTATEAFF.

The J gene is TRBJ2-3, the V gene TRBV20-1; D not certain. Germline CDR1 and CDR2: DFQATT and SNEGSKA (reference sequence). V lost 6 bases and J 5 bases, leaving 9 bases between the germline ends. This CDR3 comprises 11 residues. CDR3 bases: TGCAGTGCAAGGAAGGGAGATACGCAGTATTTT. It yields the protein CSARKGDTQYF.